Listed here are 9 T cell receptor beta chains from one sample, sequenced in a study of cytomegalovirus exposure and HLA in healthy donors. Primers: 60 Vbeta forward and 13 Jbeta reverse. Repertoires were generated with immunoSEQ multiplex PCR, while TCRdb's copy carries only in-frame clones and drops some. The sample consists of a few hundred thousand clones, around 90% of them appearing once. The specimen sequenced was PBMCs. All receptors derive from a girl aged 2 to 9 in good health and CMV-seronegative.

This clone appeared a few times. The chain has TRBV25-1 and TRBJ1-1; D may be TRBD1 (5 bases). This CDR3 has 14 amino acids. Germline V CDR1 and CDR2: MGHDK, SYGVNS. The V gene lost 7 bases and the J gene lost 1 base, with 13 bases spanning the gap. As DNA, the CDR3 is TGTGCCAGCACCGGTGGGGGGACGAACACTGAAGCTTTCTTT. Amino acid sequence: CASTGGGTNTEAFF.

This clone was observed once. V is TRBV7-9 and J is TRBJ1-1, with a possible D match to TRBD1 (5 bases). The V end was cut by 7 bases, the J end by 1 base, with 19 bases between. From germline, CDR1 is SEHNR and CDR2 FQNEAQ (reference sequence). This CDR3 contains 16 residues. CDR3 amino acids: CASNLLSGTRNTEAFF. CDR3 DNA sequence: TGTGCCAGCAACCTCCTATCGGGGACTCGGAACACTGAAGCTTTCTTT.

V and J are TRBV7-2 and TRBJ2-5; TRBD1 might be the D (5 bases). Germline CDR1 and CDR2: SGHTA and FQGNSA. The CDR3 runs 13 residues. V was clipped by 5 bases and J by 2 bases, with 9 bases between them. CDR3 region: CASSTTEQETQYF. CDR3 coding DNA: TGTGCCAGCAGCACGACAGAACAAGAGACCCAGTACTTC.

The chain has TRBV5-1 and TRBJ2-3; D might be TRBD1 (6 bases). The CDR3 is 13 residues long. Per germline, CDR1 SGHRS and CDR2 YFSETQ. Trimming pared 1 base from V and 6 bases from J, leaving 9 bases between. CDR3 DNA: TGCGCCAGCAGCTTGTACAGGGAGGATACGCAGTATTTT. The encoded protein is CASSLYREDTQYF.

In its sample, this clone was seen once. The CDR3 loop reads CASGGDGEKLFF. Written as DNA, the CDR3 is TGTGCCAGCGGAGGGGACGGTGAAAAACTGTTTTTT. The chain has TRBV5-4 and TRBJ1-4; D might be TRBD1 (5 bases). This CDR3 is 12 amino acids long. With 7 bases removed from V and 7 bases from J, the gap between germline ends came to 11 bases. The germline gives CDR1 SGHNT, CDR2 YYREEE (reference sequence).

This chain uses TRBV18 with TRBJ1-5; D remains unclear. The germline gives CDR1 KGHSH, CDR2 LQKENI. V lost 3 bases and J lost 5, with 23 bases in between. This CDR3 has 18 residues. The CDR3 DNA reads TGTGCCAGCTCACCGCGACGGGAAGGGATCCCAATCCATCAGCCCCAGCATTTT. Translated, it gives CASSPRREGIPIHQPQHF.

The chain combines TRBV5-1 with TRBJ2-5, with D tentatively TRBD2 (6 bases). V lost 4 bases and J 1 base, leaving 14 bases between the germline ends. There are 15 residues in the CDR3. Germline V gene data show CDR1 as SGHRS and CDR2 as YFSETQ. The CDR3 bases are TGCGCCAGCAGCCCCAGACTAGGCCTCCAAGAGACCCAGTACTTC. Translating gives CASSPRLGLQETQYF.

This chain uses TRBV7-9 with TRBJ2-5, with D possibly TRBD2 on 5 matching bases. CDR3 length: 16 residues. Germline CDR1 and CDR2: SEHNR and FQNEAQ (reference sequence). V lost 1 base and J 4 bases, leaving 16 bases between the germline ends. The CDR3, as DNA: TGTGCCAGCAGCTTAGGTTTGGCGCTAGCAGGAGAGACCCAGTACTTC. It translates to CASSLGLALAGETQYF.

The rearrangement joins TRBV4-1 to TRBJ2-7; a possible D gene is TRBD2 (5 bases). With 1 base removed from V and 0 bases from J, the gap between germline ends came to 10 bases. Germline V CDR1 and CDR2: MGHRA, YSYEKL. CDR3 length equals 15 residues. The CDR3 region is CASSQGGLSSYEQYF. CDR3 nucleotide sequence: TGCGCCAGCAGCCAAGGCGGACTGAGCTCCTACGAGCAGTACTTC.